The 8 T cell receptor beta chains in this list originate from one sample, sequenced in a study of OX40 agonist ivuxolimab in advanced cancers. The method was immunoSEQ multiplex PCR; TCRdb's version includes in-frame clones alone and lacks a portion of them. This table holds under 85,000 clones, about 85% found once. This specimen was CD4+ or CD8+ T cells sorted from blood, taken in a trial of the OX40 agonist ivuxolimab. These receptors were obtained from an adult with an advanced solid tumor such as melanoma, head and neck, liver or kidney cancer.

This chain links TRBV11-1 with TRBJ1-1; D remains ambiguous. Deletions cut 2 bases from V and 1 base from J, with 8 bases between. Germline loops: CDR1 SGHAT, CDR2 FQDESV (reference sequence). The CDR3 is 14 amino acids. The CDR3 region has the DNA TGTGCCAGCAGCTTACCGCGACAGAACACTGAAGCTTTCTTT. It translates to CASSLPRQNTEAFF.

The chain recombines TRBV7-2 with TRBJ2-4; 7 nucleotides line up with TRBD1. CDR1 and CDR2 (germline): SGHTA, FQGNSA. This CDR3 contains 15 residues. After removal of 3 bases from V and 8 bases from J, the junction contained 10 bases not matched to a gene. This CDR3 reads CASSFQKGTADIQYF. CDR3 in DNA: TGTGCCAGCAGCTTTCAAAAAGGGACAGCGGACATTCAGTACTTC.

J is TRBJ2-1 and V is TRBV9; 9 nucleotides align to TRBD2. V lost 4 bases and J lost 4; bases outside the gene matches: 9. The germline V gene encodes CDR1 SGDLS and CDR2 YYNGEE. CDR3 length equals 16 residues. The DNA for the CDR3 is TGTGCCAGCAGCCCAATTAGCGGGGGTGGGTACAATGAGCAGTTCTTC. Amino acids: CASSPISGGGYNEQFF.

The rearrangement uses TRBV4-3 and TRBJ1-5; D ambiguous. This CDR3 comprises 14 residues. CDR1 and CDR2 (germline): LGHNA, YSLEER. Trimming removed 0 bases from V and 6 bases from J, with 9 bases in between. The CDR3 spells CASSQDNGLQPQHF. CDR3 nucleotides: TGCGCCAGCAGCCAAGATAATGGGCTTCAGCCCCAGCATTTT.

V usage is TRBV28 and J usage is TRBJ1-1; D is unclear. Between the trimmed V and J ends, which lost 7 bases and 1 base, there was a span of 7 bases. The germline gives CDR1 MDHEN, CDR2 SYDVKM. CDR3 length: 12 amino acids. The CDR3 protein is CASTPGNTEAFF. CDR3 bases: TGTGCCAGCACCCCAGGGAACACTGAAGCTTTCTTT. The full variable domain, with the rest looked up from reference TRBV28 and TRBJ1-1, is DVKVTQSSRYLVKRTGEKVFLECVQDMDHENMFWYRQDPGLGLRLIYFSYDVKMKEKGDIPEGYSVSREKKERFSLILESASTNQTSMYLCASTPGNTEAFFGQGTRLTVV.

The table lists this clone with a count of one. V gene TRBV4-3 combines with J gene TRBJ1-1; TRBD1 might be the D (6 bases). This CDR3 has 15 residues. Trimming pared 4 bases from V and 1 base from J, leaving 13 bases between. Germline assignment: CDR1 LGHNA and CDR2 YSLEER. CDR3 in amino acids: CASSPVGRGNTEAFF. For the CDR3, the DNA is TGCGCCAGCAGCCCGGTTGGCAGGGGGAACACTGAAGCTTTCTTT.

The chain couples TRBV19 to TRBJ1-5; TRBD1 agrees at 8 bases. The CDR3 sequence is 15 residues long. Germline trimming cut 7 bases from V and 2 bases from J; bases unmatched to any gene: 7. CDR1 LNHDA and CDR2 SQIVND come from the germline V gene (reference sequence). DNA of the CDR3: TGTGCCAGTACCGCGGACAGGGCGGGCAATCAGCCCCAGCATTTT. Translation: CASTADRAGNQPQHF.

The chain combines TRBV7-2 with TRBJ2-2; D gene ambiguous. Trimming left V 2 bases short and J 1 base short, with 5 bases between. Germline V CDR1 and CDR2: SGHTA, FQGNSA. The CDR3 is made up of 14 amino acids. This chain's CDR3 is CASSLSLNTGELFF. CDR3 nucleotide sequence: TGTGCCAGCAGCTTAAGTCTGAACACCGGGGAGCTGTTTTTT.